This T cell receptor beta chain was recorded in a study of OX40 agonist ivuxolimab in advanced cancers. About the study: Among those enrolled, mean age was 60 years (range roughly 20 to 85) and 70% to 85% were male.

J gave up 5 bases and V 3 bases, and 10 bases lay outside the gene matches. Germline CDR1 SGDLS, CDR2 YYNGEE. The CDR3 runs 16 residues. The method was immunoSEQ multiplex PCR; TCRdb's version includes in-frame clones alone and lacks a portion of them. The sample records tens of thousands of clones, roughly 82% being singletons. Sequenced material: CD4+ or CD8+ T cells sorted from blood, taken in a trial of the OX40 agonist ivuxolimab. The V and J genes are TRBV9 and TRBJ2-1; 8 bases are a match to TRBD2. The receptor comes from an adult with an advanced solid tumor such as melanoma, head and neck, liver or kidney cancer. CDR3 in DNA: TGTGCCAGCAGCGGGCGCGGGGTAGCGGGGAACAATGAGCAGTTCTTC. Translated: CASSGRGVAGNNEQFF.